One and the same sample provided the 22 T cell receptor beta chains below, sequenced in a study of CD8 T cells in ankylosing spondylitis. TCRdb re-called the 5' RACE reads with MiXCR, one entry per CDR3 protein. The data contain 250,000 or so distinct CDR3 sequences, about 10% of them singletons. The specimen sequenced was blood, either unsorted or a sorted T cell fraction (not recorded which). The receptors derive from a male donor with ankylosing spondylitis or in good health (not recorded which).

The chain couples TRBV19 to TRBJ2-7; the match to TRBD1 covers 7 bases. The length of the CDR3 is 15 residues. Germline CDR1 LNHDA, CDR2 SQIVND (reference sequence). Trimming removed 3 bases from V and 6 bases from J; junction bases left unmatched: 11. In DNA, the CDR3 is TGTGCCAGTAGTATGGGACCGGGACAGTCCGCCGAGCAGTACTTC. Translated: CASSMGPGQSAEQYF.

This clonotype was counted between two and nine times. The genes are TRBV5-1 and TRBJ2-7, with D possibly TRBD2 on 6 matching bases. The CDR3 spans 12 residues. V lost 4 bases and J 6 bases, leaving 11 bases between the germline ends. Germline values: CDR1 SGHRS, CDR2 YFSETQ. CDR3 protein: CASSPWGVEQYF. The CDR3 nucleotides read TGCGCCAGCAGCCCGTGGGGGGTCGAGCAGTACTTC.

V usage is TRBV20-1 and J usage is TRBJ2-3; 8 nucleotides match TRBD2. Per the germline V gene, CDR1 is DFQATT and CDR2 is SNEGSKA (reference sequence). The CDR3 runs 16 residues. J was trimmed by 3 bases and V by 5 bases; bases with no gene match: 13. This CDR3 reads CSALTQLAENTDTQYF. The CDR3, as DNA: TGCAGTGCTCTGACCCAACTAGCGGAGAATACAGATACGCAGTATTTT.

The rearrangement joins TRBV20-1 to TRBJ2-7; perhaps TRBD2 as D (5 bases). Germline assignment: CDR1 DFQATT and CDR2 SNEGSKA (reference sequence). This CDR3 has 13 amino acids. The V and J ends lost 1 base and 5 bases respectively, with 12 bases between them. CDR3 region: CSARVSAADEQYF. The CDR3 DNA sequence: TGCAGTGCTAGAGTATCGGCAGCGGACGAGCAGTACTTC.

This clonotype was picked up many times. V usage is TRBV29-1 and J usage is TRBJ2-1; possibly TRBD1 for D (5 bases). V gave up 7 bases and J gave up 5 bases, with 18 bases separating them. The CDR3 sequence is 14 residues long. Germline V lookup: CDR1 SQVTM, CDR2 ANQGSEA. The CDR3, as DNA: TGCAGCGCTATGGGCAGGGCTCTTCACAATGAGCAGTTCTTC. This encodes CSAMGRALHNEQFF.

This clonotype was seen many times. The chain uses TRBV7-2 and TRBJ1-1, with 7 bases fitting TRBD1. The CDR3 loop spans 15 amino acids. J was trimmed by 7 bases and V by 4 bases; bases with no gene match: 12. CDR1 and CDR2 from the germline V gene are SGHTA and FQGNSA. The CDR3 region is CASSSFDRAVFEAFF. CDR3 sequence (DNA): TGTGCCAGCAGCTCATTCGACAGGGCGGTTTTTGAAGCTTTCTTT. Full variable domain (remainder filled in from reference TRBV7-2 and TRBJ1-1): GAGVSQSPSNKVTEKGKDVELRCDPISGHTALYWYRQSLGQGLEFLIYFQGNSAPDKSGLPSDRFSAERTGGSVSTLTIQRTQQEDSAVYLCASSSFDRAVFEAFFGQGTRLTVV.

This clonotype was picked up a small number of times. The chain carries TRBV7-6 and TRBJ1-1, with 7 nucleotides matching TRBD1. Germline V gene lookup returns CDR1 SGHVS and CDR2 FNYEAQ. The CDR3 runs to 15 residues. Unmatched junction bases numbered 6, after V lost 1 base and J lost 4 bases. The CDR3, as DNA: TGTGCCAGCAGCTTAGTGAGACAGGGTTCCACTGAAGCTTTCTTT. Protein: CASSLVRQGSTEAFF.

This clonotype showed up many times. The rearrangement joins TRBV7-6 to TRBJ1-1, with D uncertain. Germline assignment: CDR1 SGHVS and CDR2 FNYEAQ. Trimming cost V 6 bases and J 0 bases, with 17 bases left between them. CDR3 length: 16 amino acids. CDR3 coding DNA: TGTGCCAGCAGTGAAGGTTACGGGCAAGTGAACACTGAAGCTTTCTTT. This gives the protein CASSEGYGQVNTEAFF.

A few counts support this clonotype. This sequence joins TRBV3-1 and TRBJ2-4, with D uncertain. V was clipped by 0 bases and J by 15 bases, with 12 bases between them. The CDR3 covers 12 residues. Per germline, CDR1 LGHDT and CDR2 YNNKEL (reference sequence). The CDR3 region is CASSQDFARPYF. The CDR3 DNA follows: TGTGCCAGCAGCCAAGATTTTGCCAGGCCGTACTTC.

This clonotype has a count of ten or more. V gene TRBV6-2 or TRBV6-3 combines with J gene TRBJ1-5, with D possibly TRBD1 on 6 matching bases. Trimming shortened V by 2 bases and J by 1 base, and 6 bases separated the two germline ends. Germline V gene lookup returns CDR1 MNHEY and CDR2 SVGEGT. The CDR3 sequence is 14 residues long. The CDR3 DNA follows: TGTGCCAGCAGTTACCAGGGGAGCAATCAGCCCCAGCATTTT. Its translation is CASSYQGSNQPQHF.

This clonotype was observed many times. The chain links TRBV20-1 to TRBJ1-1, with 7 bases aligning to TRBD1. With 5 bases clipped from V and 3 bases from J, the junction kept 21 bases outside the gene matches. CDR3 length: 18 amino acids. Germline V gives CDR1 DFQATT, CDR2 SNEGSKA (reference sequence). The CDR3 region has the DNA TGCAGTGCTGAGGCCGGGGAGGGGGCGCTTTTTTGGGACACTGAAGCTTTCTTT. Translation: CSAEAGEGALFWDTEAFF.

This clonotype was found many times. The chain joins TRBV6-6 to TRBJ1-2, with no clear D. Trimming shortened V by 5 bases and J by 10 bases, and 17 bases separated the two germline ends. This CDR3 is 13 amino acids long. Germline V lookup: CDR1 MNHNY, CDR2 SVGAGI (reference sequence). The CDR3 protein is CASSTTGTANYTF. The DNA for the CDR3 is TGTGCCAGCAGTACGACCGGAACCGCCAACTACACCTTC.

Only a few counts were recorded for this clonotype. The rearrangement joins TRBV10-2 to TRBJ1-5; D remains unclear. Looked up from germline, CDR1 is WSHSY and CDR2 is SAAADI. The CDR3 is 14 residues long. Trimming took 3 bases from V and 3 from J, leaving 9 bases between them. CDR3: CASSDWRTNQPQHF. As DNA, the CDR3 is TGCGCCAGCAGTGACTGGCGGACCAATCAGCCCCAGCATTTT.

This clonotype was found many times. The chain couples TRBV20-1 to TRBJ2-2; D is possibly TRBD1 (6 bases). V was clipped by 7 bases and J by 6 bases, with 12 bases between them. CDR1 is DFQATT and CDR2 is SNEGSKA in the germline V gene (reference sequence). The CDR3 runs 12 residues. The DNA of the CDR3 is TGCAGTGTTCAGGGGATGGCCGGGGAGCTGTTTTTT. It specifies CSVQGMAGELFF.

This clonotype was found many times. The V and J genes are TRBV5-1 and TRBJ2-1; 12 bases fit TRBD2. This CDR3 is 17 amino acids long. The V gene's germline CDR1 is SGHRS and CDR2 YFSETQ. V was pared by 1 base and J by 1 base, with 3 bases of the junction left unmatched. In DNA form, the CDR3 reads TGCGCCAGCAGCTTGTCTAGCGGGAGGGAGTCCTACAATGAGCAGTTCTTC. This gives the protein CASSLSSGRESYNEQFF.

This clonotype was found many times. The genes are TRBV28 and TRBJ2-1; TRBD1 matches at 8 bases. Germline V CDR1 and CDR2: MDHEN, SYDVKM. This CDR3 comprises 16 residues. J gave up 8 bases and V 4 bases, and 13 bases lay outside the gene matches. CDR3 nucleotide sequence: TGTGCCAGCAGTTCCTATCGACAGGGGTCGGGGGATGAGCAGTTCTTC. It codes for CASSSYRQGSGDEQFF.

The V call is TRBV2, the J call TRBJ2-5; possibly TRBD1 for D (6 bases). The CDR3 covers 14 residues. CDR1 and CDR2 from the germline V gene are SNHLY and FYNNEI. V lost 8 bases and J lost 3, with 16 bases in between. CDR3 DNA: TGTGCCAGCGCACCTACAGGGAACGAAGAGACCCAGTACTTC. Translated, it gives CASAPTGNEETQYF.

This clonotype came up many times. This sequence joins TRBV20-1 and TRBJ1-2; no reliable D call. CDR3 length: 11 residues. V was cut by 6 bases and J by 5 bases, with 10 bases left in between. Per the germline V gene, CDR1 is DFQATT and CDR2 is SNEGSKA (reference sequence). The CDR3 DNA sequence: TGCAGTGCACCCTCTGGGTATGGCTACACCTTC. Translation gives CSAPSGYGYTF.

The chain joins TRBV3-1 to TRBJ2-6; D remains unclear. Germline V gene lookup returns CDR1 LGHDT and CDR2 YNNKEL (reference sequence). This CDR3 region has 12 residues. V shed 4 bases and J shed 11 bases, with 9 bases lying between them. The CDR3, as DNA: TGTGCCAGCAGCCCCTTATCGGACGTCCTGACTTTC. Residues: CASSPLSDVLTF. Full variable domain (missing parts from reference TRBV3-1 and TRBJ2-6): DTAVSQTPKYLVTQMGNDKSIKCEQNLGHDTMYWYKQDSKKFLKIMFSYNNKELIINETVPNRFSPKSPDKAHLNLHINSLELGDSAVYFCASSPLSDVLTFGAGSRLTVL.

This clonotype was seen more than once but under ten times. The rearrangement links TRBV19 to TRBJ2-2; D gene uncertain. This CDR3 comprises 14 residues. Germline V CDR1 and CDR2: LNHDA, SQIVND (reference sequence). Trimming removed 1 base at V and 5 bases at J, with 8 bases between. CDR3 bases: TGTGCCAGTAGTATAGTATTCGGGACCGGGGAGCTGTTTTTT. This sequence encodes CASSIVFGTGELFF.

This clonotype was seen repeatedly, ten times or more. The J gene is TRBJ2-7, the V gene TRBV5-1; D call uncertain. CDR3 length: 14 amino acids. Germline-derived CDR1 and CDR2 are SGHRS and YFSETQ. The V and J ends lost 1 base and 5 bases respectively, with 13 bases between them. Here the CDR3 DNA reads TGCGCCAGCAGCTTGACGTGGGGTGAGGACGAGCAGTACTTC. Protein: CASSLTWGEDEQYF.

The chain carries TRBV7-3 and TRBJ2-2, with 7 bases aligning to TRBD1. Germline V gene sequence: CDR1 SGHTA, CDR2 FQGTGA. V shed 2 bases, J shed 1 base, and the junction held 10 bases outside the gene matches. The CDR3 runs 18 residues. This CDR3 is CASSLGTAPHLNTGELFF. For the CDR3, the DNA is TGTGCCAGCAGCTTAGGGACAGCTCCCCATTTGAACACCGGGGAGCTGTTTTTT.